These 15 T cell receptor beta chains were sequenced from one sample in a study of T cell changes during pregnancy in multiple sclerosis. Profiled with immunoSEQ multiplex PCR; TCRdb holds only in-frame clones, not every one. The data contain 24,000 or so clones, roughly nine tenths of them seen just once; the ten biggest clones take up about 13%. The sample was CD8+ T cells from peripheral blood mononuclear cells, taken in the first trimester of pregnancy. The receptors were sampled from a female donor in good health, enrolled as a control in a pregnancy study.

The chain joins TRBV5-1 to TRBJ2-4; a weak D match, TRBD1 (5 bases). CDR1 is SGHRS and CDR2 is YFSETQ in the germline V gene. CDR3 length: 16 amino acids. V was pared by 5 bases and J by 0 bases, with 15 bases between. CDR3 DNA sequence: TGCGCCAGCAGTTCCCCGGACACTCTAGCCAAAAACATTCAGTACTTC. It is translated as CASSSPDTLAKNIQYF.

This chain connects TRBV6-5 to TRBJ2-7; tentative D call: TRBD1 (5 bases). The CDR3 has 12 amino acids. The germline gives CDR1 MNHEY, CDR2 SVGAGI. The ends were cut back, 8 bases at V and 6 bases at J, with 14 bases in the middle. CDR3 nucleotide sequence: TGTGCCAGCCAACAGGCTAAAAGCGAGCAGTACTTC. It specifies CASQQAKSEQYF.

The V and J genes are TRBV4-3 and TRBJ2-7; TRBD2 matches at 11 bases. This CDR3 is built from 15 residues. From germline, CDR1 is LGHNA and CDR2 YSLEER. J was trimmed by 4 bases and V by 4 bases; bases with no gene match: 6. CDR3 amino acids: CASSLGASGRYEQYF. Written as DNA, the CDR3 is TGCGCCAGCAGCCTAGGGGCTAGCGGGAGGTACGAGCAGTACTTC.

The CDR3 here is CASSYSGRAEQYF. The CDR3 DNA sequence: TGTGCCAGCAGTTATAGCGGGAGGGCGGAGCAGTACTTC. The V and J genes are TRBV27 and TRBJ2-7; TRBD2 matches 11 bases. CDR1 and CDR2 (germline): MNHEY, SMNVEV (reference sequence). With 4 bases clipped from V and 7 bases from J, the junction kept 3 bases outside the gene matches. This CDR3 spans 13 amino acids.

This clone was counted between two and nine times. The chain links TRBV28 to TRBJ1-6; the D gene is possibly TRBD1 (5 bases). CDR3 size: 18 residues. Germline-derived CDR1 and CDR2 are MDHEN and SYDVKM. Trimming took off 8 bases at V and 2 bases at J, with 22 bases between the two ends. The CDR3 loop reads CASPLSWRGGAYNSPLHF. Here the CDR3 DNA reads TGTGCCAGCCCCCTCTCCTGGAGGGGAGGCGCCTATAATTCACCCCTCCACTTT.

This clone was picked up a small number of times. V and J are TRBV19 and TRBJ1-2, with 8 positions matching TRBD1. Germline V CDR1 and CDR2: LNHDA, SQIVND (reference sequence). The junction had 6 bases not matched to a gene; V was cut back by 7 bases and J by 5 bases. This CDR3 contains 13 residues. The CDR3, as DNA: TGTGCCAGTACCAGGACAGGGAGATATGGCTACACCTTC. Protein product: CASTRTGRYGYTF.

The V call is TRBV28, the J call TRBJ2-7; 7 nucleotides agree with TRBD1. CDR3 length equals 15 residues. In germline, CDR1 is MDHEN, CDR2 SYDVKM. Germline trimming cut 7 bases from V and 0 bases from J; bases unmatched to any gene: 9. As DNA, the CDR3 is TGTGCCAGCACCTTCTTCCGGGACAGCTCCTACGAGCAGTACTTC. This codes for CASTFFRDSSYEQYF.

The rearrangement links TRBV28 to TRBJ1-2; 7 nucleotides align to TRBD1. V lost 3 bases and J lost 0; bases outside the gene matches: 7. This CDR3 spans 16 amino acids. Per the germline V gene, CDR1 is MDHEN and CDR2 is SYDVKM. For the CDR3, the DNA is TGTGCCAGCAGTTTCGAACTGGACAGGTCTAACTATGGCTACACCTTC. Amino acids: CASSFELDRSNYGYTF.

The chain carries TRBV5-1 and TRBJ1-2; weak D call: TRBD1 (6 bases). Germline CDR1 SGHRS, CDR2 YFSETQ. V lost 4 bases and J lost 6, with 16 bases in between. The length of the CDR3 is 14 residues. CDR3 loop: CASSLPGQRNGYTF. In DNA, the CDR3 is TGCGCCAGCAGCCTACCGGGACAAAGAAATGGCTACACCTTC.

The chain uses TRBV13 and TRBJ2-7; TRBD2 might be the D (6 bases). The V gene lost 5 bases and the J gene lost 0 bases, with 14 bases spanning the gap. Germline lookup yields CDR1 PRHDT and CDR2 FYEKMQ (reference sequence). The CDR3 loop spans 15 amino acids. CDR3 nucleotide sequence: TGTGCCAGCAGCCAAATGGGACTGAACTCCTACGAGCAGTACTTC. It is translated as CASSQMGLNSYEQYF.

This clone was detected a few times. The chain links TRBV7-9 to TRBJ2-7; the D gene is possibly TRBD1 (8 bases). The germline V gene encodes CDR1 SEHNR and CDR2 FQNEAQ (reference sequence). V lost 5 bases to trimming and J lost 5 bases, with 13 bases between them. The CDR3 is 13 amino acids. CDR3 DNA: TGTGCCAGCAGCAGACAGGGGAGGGACGAGCAGTACTTC. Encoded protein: CASSRQGRDEQYF.

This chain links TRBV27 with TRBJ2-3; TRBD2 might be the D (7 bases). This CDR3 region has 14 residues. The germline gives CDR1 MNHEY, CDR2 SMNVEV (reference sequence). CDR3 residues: CAISGGASTDTQYF. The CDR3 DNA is TGTGCTATCAGTGGGGGGGCCAGCACAGATACGCAGTATTTT.

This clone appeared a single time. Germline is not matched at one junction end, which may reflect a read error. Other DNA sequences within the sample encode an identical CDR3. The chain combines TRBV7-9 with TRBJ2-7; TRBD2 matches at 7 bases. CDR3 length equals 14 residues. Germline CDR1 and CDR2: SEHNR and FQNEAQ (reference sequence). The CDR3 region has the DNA TGTGCCAGCAGCTTAGGCGGGAGCTGGTACGAGCAATACTTC. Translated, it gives CASSLGGSWYEQYF. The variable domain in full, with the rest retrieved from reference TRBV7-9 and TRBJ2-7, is DTGVSQNPRHKITKRGQNVTFRCDPISEHNRLYWYRQTLGQGPEFLTYFQNEAQLEKSRLLSDRFSAERPKGSFSTLEIQRTEQGDSAMYLCASSLGGSWYEQYFGPGTRLTVT.

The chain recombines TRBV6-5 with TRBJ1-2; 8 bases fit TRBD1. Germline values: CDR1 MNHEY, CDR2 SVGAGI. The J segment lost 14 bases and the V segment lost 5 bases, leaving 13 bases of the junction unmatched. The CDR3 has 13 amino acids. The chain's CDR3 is CASSKRDRKTVTF. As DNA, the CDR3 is TGTGCCAGCAGTAAAAGGGACAGGAAGACCGTTACCTTC.

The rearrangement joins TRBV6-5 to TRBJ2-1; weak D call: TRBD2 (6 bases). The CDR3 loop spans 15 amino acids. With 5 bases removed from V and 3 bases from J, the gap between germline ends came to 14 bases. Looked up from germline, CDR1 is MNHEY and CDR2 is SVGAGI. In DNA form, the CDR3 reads TGTGCCAGCAGTACGGGGCGGGGAGTCTACAATGAGCAGTTCTTC. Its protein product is CASSTGRGVYNEQFF.